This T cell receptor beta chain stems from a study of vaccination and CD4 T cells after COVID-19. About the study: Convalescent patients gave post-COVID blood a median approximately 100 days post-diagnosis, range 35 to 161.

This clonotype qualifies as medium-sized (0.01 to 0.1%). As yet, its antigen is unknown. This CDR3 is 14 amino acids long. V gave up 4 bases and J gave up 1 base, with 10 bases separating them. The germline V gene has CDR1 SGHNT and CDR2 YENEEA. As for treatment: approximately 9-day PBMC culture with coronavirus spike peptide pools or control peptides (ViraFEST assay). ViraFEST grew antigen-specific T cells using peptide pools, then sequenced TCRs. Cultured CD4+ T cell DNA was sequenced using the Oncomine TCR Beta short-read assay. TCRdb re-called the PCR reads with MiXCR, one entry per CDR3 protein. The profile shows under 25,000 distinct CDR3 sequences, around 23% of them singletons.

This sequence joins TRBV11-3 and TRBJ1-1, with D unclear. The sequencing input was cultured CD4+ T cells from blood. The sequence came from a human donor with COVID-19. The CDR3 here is CASSYPKGNTEAFF. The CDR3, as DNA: TGTGCCAGCAGCTACCCAAAGGGGAACACTGAAGCTTTCTTT.